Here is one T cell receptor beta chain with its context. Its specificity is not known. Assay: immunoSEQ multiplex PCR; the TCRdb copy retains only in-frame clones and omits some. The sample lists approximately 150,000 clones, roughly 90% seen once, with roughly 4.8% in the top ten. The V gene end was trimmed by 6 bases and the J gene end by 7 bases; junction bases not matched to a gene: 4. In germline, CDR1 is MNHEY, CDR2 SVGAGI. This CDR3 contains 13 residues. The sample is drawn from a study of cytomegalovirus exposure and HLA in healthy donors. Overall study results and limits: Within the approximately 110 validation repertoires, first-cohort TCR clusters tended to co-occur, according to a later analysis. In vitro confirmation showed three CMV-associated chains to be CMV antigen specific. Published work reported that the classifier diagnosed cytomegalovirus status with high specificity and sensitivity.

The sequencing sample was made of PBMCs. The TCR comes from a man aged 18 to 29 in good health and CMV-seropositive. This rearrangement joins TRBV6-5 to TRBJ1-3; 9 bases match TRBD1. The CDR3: CASRNDRGNTIYF. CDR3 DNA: TGTGCCAGCAGAAATGACAGGGGGAACACCATATATTTT.